This TCR beta chain comes out of a study of T cell changes during pregnancy in multiple sclerosis. Assay: immunoSEQ multiplex PCR; the TCRdb copy retains only in-frame clones and omits some. The table includes roughly 38,000 clones, 90% detected once. The V gene's germline CDR1 is KGHSH and CDR2 LQKENI. V lost 4 bases and J lost 7, with 13 bases in between. This CDR3 contains 13 residues. The table lists this clone with a few counts. This receptor was identified in a female donor in good health, enrolled as a control in a pregnancy study. This chain connects TRBV18 to TRBJ1-1; tentative D call: TRBD1 (6 bases). The sequencing here drew on peripheral blood, taken in the third trimester of pregnancy. DNA for the CDR3: TGTGCCAGCTCACTCGTTAAGGACAGTGAAGCTTTCTTT. Translation gives CASSLVKDSEAFF.